The clone carrying this T cell receptor beta chain has a single count. The antigen is not known. PCR used 60 Vbeta primers and 13 Jbeta primers. As handled by the study authors: A follow-up analysis tallied approximately 85 million unique TCR beta chains, roughly 11 million shared. Some clones are missing from TCRdb's copy, which holds only in-frame ones; the method was immunoSEQ multiplex PCR. Clone size and the V and J calls come from that table; the DNA yielded D and trimming. The sample lists 130,000 to 150,000 clones, around three quarters seen once, with 2% to 2.5% in the top ten. The sample is drawn from a study of cytomegalovirus exposure and HLA in healthy donors. Trimming shortened V by 6 bases and J by 0 bases, and 11 bases separated the two germline ends. This CDR3 spans 14 amino acids. Germline V CDR1 and CDR2: LNHDA, SQIVND (reference sequence). Study-level points and caveats: The productive fraction for most TCR beta V segments was about 87% or about 30% in an earlier analysis. Reportedly, TCR beta sequences accurately predicted HLA-A and HLA-B alleles in most subjects. A later analysis associated 15,000 or so TCR beta sequences with HLA alleles at a 0.05 false discovery rate.

The chain carries TRBV19 and TRBJ1-1; no clear D gene. The origin of this receptor is a man aged 25 to 40 in good health and CMV-seronegative. Sample: PBMCs. The CDR3 here is CASRRLQVNTEAFF. DNA for the CDR3: TGTGCCAGTAGGAGGTTACAAGTGAACACTGAAGCTTTCTTT.